Given below is one T cell receptor beta chain in context. These data originate in a study of blood T cell repertoires in COVID-19. Recovered Cohort 3 donors showed two negative PCRs, clearance, or symptom resolution. Sequenced by immunoSEQ multiplex PCR; TCRdb stores in-frame clones only, minus some. This table has hundreds of thousands of clones, 85% to 90% appearing once. The TCR originated in a man aged 25-45 years who had recovered from COVID-19. The sequencing sample was made of PBMCs or T cells enriched from blood (not recorded which).

The CDR3 nucleotides read TGTGCCAGTAGTGCACTTTCCGGGACAGGGGGGCGTGAGCAGTACTTC. Translating it yields CASSALSGTGGREQYF. V and J are TRBV19 and TRBJ2-7; 11 nucleotides match TRBD1. The trim removed 5 bases at V and 7 bases at J, leaving 13 bases unmatched. The CDR3 covers 16 residues. CDR1 is LNHDA and CDR2 is SQIVND in the germline V gene (reference sequence).